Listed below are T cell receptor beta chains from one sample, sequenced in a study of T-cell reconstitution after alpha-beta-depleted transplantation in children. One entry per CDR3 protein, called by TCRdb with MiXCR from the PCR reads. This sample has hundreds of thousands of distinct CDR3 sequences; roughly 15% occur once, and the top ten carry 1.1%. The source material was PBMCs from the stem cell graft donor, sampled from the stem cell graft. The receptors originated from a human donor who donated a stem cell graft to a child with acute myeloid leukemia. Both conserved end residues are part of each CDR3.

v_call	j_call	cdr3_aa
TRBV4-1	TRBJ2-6	CASSLDWVGANVLTF
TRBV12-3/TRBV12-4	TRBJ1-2	CASRPTGNYGYTF
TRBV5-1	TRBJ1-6	CASSLRRQGADNSPLHF
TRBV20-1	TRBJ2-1	CSAWDNNEQFF
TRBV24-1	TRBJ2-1	CATSDLGQGGINEQFF
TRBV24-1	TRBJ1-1	CATSDEGQGVTEAFF
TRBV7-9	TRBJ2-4	CASSSSQGANIQYF
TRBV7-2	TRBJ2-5	CASSLSSRETQYF
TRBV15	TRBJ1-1	CATSRDRRGRRTEAFF
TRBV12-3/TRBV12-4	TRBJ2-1	CASRQTGRRNEQFF
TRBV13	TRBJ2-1	CASSLGRQYNEQFF
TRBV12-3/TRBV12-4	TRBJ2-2	CASRGRTNTGELFF
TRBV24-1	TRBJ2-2	CATSDPFGTEAGELFF
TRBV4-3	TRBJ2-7	CASSQGRPTTSRGYEQYF
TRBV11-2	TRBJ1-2	CASSLSDISRGYTF
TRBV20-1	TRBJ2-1	CSAGDRGGYNEQFF
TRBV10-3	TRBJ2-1	CATKAGGGNEQFF
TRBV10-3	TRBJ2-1	CAISGVEAGSYNEQFF
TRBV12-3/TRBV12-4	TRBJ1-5	CASSLALVQNQPQHF
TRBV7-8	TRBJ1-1	CASSLERQGRTEAFF
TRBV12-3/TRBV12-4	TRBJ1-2	CASRAQGGNYGYTF
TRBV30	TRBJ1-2	CAWGHGESSHTF
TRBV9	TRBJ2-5	CASSDSRTNQETQYF
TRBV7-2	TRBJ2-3	CARADRETDTQYF
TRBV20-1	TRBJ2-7	CSASSANEQYF
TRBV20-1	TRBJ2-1	CSARGQGSSYNEQFF
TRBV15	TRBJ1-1	CATSRDLGAEAFF
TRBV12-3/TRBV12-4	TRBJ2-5	CASRGGLAGLQETQYF
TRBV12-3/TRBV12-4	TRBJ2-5	CASSFGTRAAPETQYF
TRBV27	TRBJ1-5	CASSLWAAGGGQPQHF
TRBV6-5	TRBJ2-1	CASSRGLAGVDEQFF
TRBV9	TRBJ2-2	CASSVLTGELFF
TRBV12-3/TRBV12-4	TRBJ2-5	CASRSTGVQETQYF
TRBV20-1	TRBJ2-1	CSATGGIYEQFF
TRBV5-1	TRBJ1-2	CASSSADSHYGYTF
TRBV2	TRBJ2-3	CASSNLGGQARDYTDTQYF
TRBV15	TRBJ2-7	CATSRDSNADTSYEQYF
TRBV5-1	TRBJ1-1	CASSLVMNTEAFF
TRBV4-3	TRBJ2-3	CASSQELDRVSDTQYF
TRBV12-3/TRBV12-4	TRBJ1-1	CASSRDTLLAFF
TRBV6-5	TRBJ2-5	CASSYGQEYQETQYF
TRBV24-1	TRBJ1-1	CATSPSRLGTEAFF
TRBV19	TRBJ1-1	CASSELRQGVSTEAFF
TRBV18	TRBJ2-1	CASSPVASPHEQFF
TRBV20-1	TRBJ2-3	CSARAPVIDTDTQYF
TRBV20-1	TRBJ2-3	CSAKGAGGRTDTQYF
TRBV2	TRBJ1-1	CASTLRTGNTEAFF
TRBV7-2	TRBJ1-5	CASRRHQPQHF
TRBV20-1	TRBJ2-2	CSASVGPNTGELFF
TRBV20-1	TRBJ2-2	CSARDNGQGNPGELFF
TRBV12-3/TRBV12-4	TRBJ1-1	CASSQVGTEAFF
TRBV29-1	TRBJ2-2	CSVDDSNTGELFF
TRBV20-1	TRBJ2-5	CSARLVSETQYF
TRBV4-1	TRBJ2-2	CASSQGPSGYTGDLFF
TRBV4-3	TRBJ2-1	CASSPRGRPYNEQFF
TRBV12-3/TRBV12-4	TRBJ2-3	CASSSLAGYTDTQYF
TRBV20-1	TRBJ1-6	CSARYNREPSSPLHF